The 22 T cell receptor beta chains reported below all come from one sample, sequenced in a study of CD8 T cells in ankylosing spondylitis. Antigens of these TCRs are unknown. TCRdb reprocessed the 5' RACE reads via MiXCR and lists one record per CDR3 protein. In the table there are 400,000 to 450,000 distinct CDR3 sequences, 17% of which are singletons. Overall study results and limits: Fewer than 10 highly homologous variants formed a TCR beta motif that appeared characteristic of ankylosing spondylitis blood.

Input material: blood, either unsorted or a sorted T cell fraction (not recorded which). Receptors originate from a male donor with ankylosing spondylitis.

This clonotype was observed a few times. The chain links TRBV3-1 to TRBJ1-1, with a possible D match to TRBD1 (5 bases). V was clipped by 3 bases and J by 0 bases, with 11 bases between them. The length of the CDR3 is 15 residues. Germline CDR1 LGHDT, CDR2 YNNKEL (reference sequence). The CDR3 DNA is TGTGCCAGCAGCCATAGGGGCGCCGTGAACACTGAAGCTTTCTTT. Translated: CASSHRGAVNTEAFF. The complete variable domain, with remaining parts taken from reference TRBV3-1 and TRBJ1-1, reads DTAVSQTPKYLVTQMGNDKSIKCEQNLGHDTMYWYKQDSKKFLKIMFSYNNKELIINETVPNRFSPKSPDKAHLNLHINSLELGDSAVYFCASSHRGAVNTEAFFGQGTRLTVV.

This clonotype has a single count. This sequence joins TRBV2 and TRBJ2-1, with TRBD2 matching 7 bases. V gave up 2 bases and J gave up 1 base; unmatched junction bases: 2. Germline CDR1 and CDR2: SNHLY and FYNNEI. CDR3 length: 15 residues. The CDR3 sequence: CASSEQAGSYNEQFF. In DNA, the CDR3 is TGTGCCAGCAGTGAACAAGCGGGGTCCTACAATGAGCAGTTCTTC.

This clonotype was counted a few times. This chain joins TRBV12-3 or TRBV12-4 and TRBJ2-3; TRBD2 matches 12 bases. The CDR3 extends over 16 amino acids. J gave up 4 bases and V 5 bases, and 7 bases lay outside the gene matches. The CDR3 region is CASSPYTSGGPDTQYF. CDR3 in DNA: TGTGCCAGCAGTCCCTACACTAGCGGGGGGCCAGATACGCAGTATTTT.

Only a few counts were recorded for this clonotype. The V gene is TRBV20-1, the J gene TRBJ2-3; perhaps TRBD2 as D (5 bases). The germline V gene has CDR1 DFQATT and CDR2 SNEGSKA (reference sequence). CDR3 length equals 13 residues. The ends were cut back, 2 bases at V and 7 bases at J, with 13 bases in the middle. The CDR3 loop is CSARSPDWNTQYF. CDR3 sequence (DNA): TGCAGTGCTAGATCCCCGGACTGGAATACGCAGTATTTT.

This clonotype was observed many times. This chain joins TRBV29-1 and TRBJ2-7; a weak D match, TRBD1 (5 bases). The CDR3 consists of 13 residues. V lost 3 bases and J lost 2, with 11 bases in between. CDR1 SQVTM and CDR2 ANQGSEA come from the germline V gene. In nucleotides, the CDR3 is TGCAGCGTTGAGCAGGAGACAGCCTACGAGCAGTACTTC. Protein: CSVEQETAYEQYF.

This clonotype showed up just a few times. The chain has TRBV18 and TRBJ2-2; D is unresolved. Germline CDR1 is KGHSH and CDR2 is LQKENI. V was shortened by 0 bases and J by 6 bases, with 5 bases between the two germline ends. This CDR3 has 13 amino acids. This chain's CDR3 is CASSPPAAGELFF. CDR3 nucleotide sequence: TGTGCCAGCTCACCACCGGCAGCCGGGGAGCTGTTTTTT.

The V gene is TRBV10-3, the J gene TRBJ1-1; tentative D call: TRBD1 (5 bases). Germline V gene sequence: CDR1 ENHRY, CDR2 SYGVKD. The CDR3 is made up of 15 amino acids. V shed 0 bases and J shed 1 base, with 9 bases lying between them. The CDR3 here is CAISESGHTNTEAFF. CDR3 nucleotide sequence: TGTGCCATCAGTGAGTCGGGGCATACGAACACTGAAGCTTTCTTT.

The chain is built from TRBV5-1 and TRBJ1-1; D is unresolved. This CDR3 is built from 14 residues. Trimming removed 0 bases at V and 2 bases at J, with 8 bases between. The germline CDR1 and CDR2 sequences are SGHRS and YFSETQ. The CDR3: CASSLGPTNTEAFF. In DNA, the CDR3 is TGCGCCAGCAGCTTGGGTCCGACAAACACTGAAGCTTTCTTT.

This clonotype was found a few times. DNA for the CDR3: TGTGTCTCGCGCGGCTGGACCTACAATGAGCAGTTCTTC. Encoded protein: CVSRGWTYNEQFF. The rearrangement joins TRBV27 to TRBJ2-1; D is ambiguous. Germline CDR1 is MNHEY and CDR2 is SMNVEV (reference sequence). The CDR3 extends over 13 amino acids.

V and J are TRBV28 and TRBJ1-2; possibly TRBD1 for D (6 bases). V lost 6 bases to trimming and J lost 4 bases, with 12 bases between them. Germline lookup yields CDR1 MDHEN and CDR2 SYDVKM. The CDR3 is 13 residues long. CDR3 sequence reads: CASREGGTYGYTF. The CDR3 DNA reads TGTGCCAGCAGGGAGGGGGGGACCTATGGCTACACCTTC.

The rearrangement links TRBV28 to TRBJ2-3; unclear D gene. CDR3 length: 16 residues. Trimming cost V 6 bases and J 4 bases, with 20 bases left between them. Germline V gives CDR1 MDHEN, CDR2 SYDVKM. The CDR3 sequence: CASSPSRAARADTQYF. CDR3 bases: TGTGCCAGCAGCCCTTCACGGGCAGCCCGCGCAGATACGCAGTATTTT.

The rearrangement uses TRBV28 and TRBJ2-1; D perhaps matches TRBD2 (6 bases). Germline V gene data show CDR1 as MDHEN and CDR2 as SYDVKM. V was pared by 3 bases and J by 0 bases, with 12 bases between. The CDR3 length is 16 residues. The CDR3 loop reads CASSFSSASSYNEQFF. In DNA, the CDR3 is TGTGCCAGCAGTTTTTCTAGCGCAAGCTCCTACAATGAGCAGTTCTTC.

This clonotype was counted at least ten times. The chain employs TRBV12-3 or TRBV12-4 and TRBJ2-7; D tentatively fits TRBD1 or TRBD2 (5 bases each). The CDR3 runs to 13 residues. The V gene lost 3 bases and the J gene lost 2 bases, with 8 bases spanning the gap. The CDR3, as DNA: TGTGCCAGCAGTTTGGGGGAAACCTACGAGCAGTACTTC. It yields the protein CASSLGETYEQYF.

The sample holds a few counts of this clonotype. The chain has TRBV7-6 and TRBJ2-1; 10 nucleotides line up with TRBD2. V lost 0 bases and J lost 6; bases outside the gene matches: 2. The CDR3 runs 15 residues. The germline CDR1 and CDR2 sequences are SGHVS and FNYEAQ. The CDR3 protein is CASSLALAGANEQFF. DNA of the CDR3: TGTGCCAGCAGCTTAGCTCTAGCGGGAGCCAATGAGCAGTTCTTC.

CDR3 loop: CASSPGYATHTEAFF. CDR3 nucleotide sequence: TGTGCCAGCAGCCCAGGTTACGCCACCCACACTGAAGCTTTCTTT. V and J are TRBV3-1 and TRBJ1-1, with D uncertain. The CDR3 is made up of 15 amino acids. The V and J ends lost 4 bases and 3 bases respectively, with 15 bases between them. Germline V gene data show CDR1 as LGHDT and CDR2 as YNNKEL (reference sequence).

This clonotype was observed many times. The chain recombines TRBV7-2 with TRBJ2-2; D is ambiguous. Between the trimmed V and J ends, which lost 6 bases and 6 bases, there was a span of 8 bases. The CDR3 is 12 residues long. Germline V gene lookup returns CDR1 SGHTA and CDR2 FQGNSA. CDR3 in amino acids: CASSLGSGELFF. The CDR3 DNA follows: TGTGCCAGCAGTCTAGGGTCCGGGGAGCTGTTTTTT. Together with reference TRBV7-2 and TRBJ2-2, the CDR3 gives the full variable domain: GAGVSQSPSNKVTEKGKDVELRCDPISGHTALYWYRQSLGQGLEFLIYFQGNSAPDKSGLPSDRFSAERTGGSVSTLTIQRTQQEDSAVYLCASSLGSGELFFGEGSRLTVL.

This clonotype was recorded at least ten times. The chain recombines TRBV12-3 or TRBV12-4 with TRBJ2-3, with D uncertain. Trimming pared 6 bases from V and 3 bases from J, leaving 7 bases between. The CDR3 sequence is 12 residues long. The CDR3 loop is CASSQETDTQYF. The CDR3 nucleotides read TGTGCCAGCAGCCAAGAAACAGATACGCAGTATTTT.

J is TRBJ1-1 and V is TRBV20-1, with D perhaps matching TRBD1 (6 bases). Germline CDR1 and CDR2: DFQATT and SNEGSKA (reference sequence). Trimming left V 3 bases short and J 8 bases short, with 10 bases between. CDR3 length: 11 amino acids. The CDR3 bases are TGCAGTGCTAGCTGGGGGGCGGAAGCTTTCTTT. Amino acids: CSASWGAEAFF.

The chain uses TRBV6-5 and TRBJ2-6; D uncertain. Trimming took off 2 bases at V and 1 base at J, with 9 bases between the two ends. CDR3 size: 16 residues. The germline V gene has CDR1 MNHEY and CDR2 SVGAGI. The CDR3 DNA reads TGTGCCAGCAGTTACATCCGAAATTCTGGGGCCAACGTCCTGACTTTC. This codes for CASSYIRNSGANVLTF.

This chain connects TRBV4-1 to TRBJ1-3; tentative D call: TRBD1 (5 bases). V was pared by 4 bases and J by 4 bases, with 14 bases between. The CDR3 has 15 amino acids. Germline CDR1 MGHRA, CDR2 YSYEKL. The CDR3 DNA reads TGCGCCAGCAGCCGAGAGAGGGGCCCCGGAAACACCATATATTTT. Translated: CASSRERGPGNTIYF.

This clonotype was observed at least ten times. V and J are TRBV5-5 and TRBJ2-7; 7 bases align to TRBD1. Trimming took 1 base from V and 0 from J; bases not matched to a gene: 1. This CDR3 region has 14 residues. Germline CDR1 and CDR2: SGHKS and YYEKEE (reference sequence). CDR3 coding DNA: TGTGCCAGCAGCTTGTGGGACAGCTCCTACGAGCAGTACTTC. Translating gives CASSLWDSSYEQYF.

Many counts were recorded for this clonotype. V usage is TRBV7-7 and J usage is TRBJ2-7, with TRBD2 as a possible D gene (5 bases). The CDR3 spans 15 residues. V was cut by 5 bases and J by 6 bases, with 20 bases left in between. Germline V lookup: CDR1 SSHAT, CDR2 FNYEAQ (reference sequence). CDR3 sequence reads: CASSPRLPEGCEQYF. In nucleotides, the CDR3 is TGTGCCAGCAGCCCCCGACTCCCCGAGGGTTGCGAGCAGTACTTC.